This record covers a single T cell receptor beta chain. From germline, CDR1 is SEHNR and CDR2 FQNEAQ (reference sequence). V was pared by 5 bases and J by 4 bases, with 17 bases between. CDR3 length: 15 residues. Generated by immunoSEQ multiplex PCR, the TCRdb table keeps only in-frame clones and is missing some. The top ten clones hold less than 1.3% of a sample with roughly 150,000 clones, under 95% of them seen once. This specimen belongs to a study of T cell responses to AZD1222 COVID-19 vaccine. The clonotype originates from an adult who received the AZD1222 COVID-19 vaccine. Sequencing was performed on peripheral blood, taken 28 days after the second AZD1222 dose. The rearrangement uses TRBV7-9 and TRBJ1-1, with D possibly being TRBD1 (6 bases). The CDR3: CASSPLGGQATEAFF. The DNA for the CDR3 is TGTGCCAGCAGCCCCCTTGGGGGACAAGCCACTGAAGCTTTCTTT.